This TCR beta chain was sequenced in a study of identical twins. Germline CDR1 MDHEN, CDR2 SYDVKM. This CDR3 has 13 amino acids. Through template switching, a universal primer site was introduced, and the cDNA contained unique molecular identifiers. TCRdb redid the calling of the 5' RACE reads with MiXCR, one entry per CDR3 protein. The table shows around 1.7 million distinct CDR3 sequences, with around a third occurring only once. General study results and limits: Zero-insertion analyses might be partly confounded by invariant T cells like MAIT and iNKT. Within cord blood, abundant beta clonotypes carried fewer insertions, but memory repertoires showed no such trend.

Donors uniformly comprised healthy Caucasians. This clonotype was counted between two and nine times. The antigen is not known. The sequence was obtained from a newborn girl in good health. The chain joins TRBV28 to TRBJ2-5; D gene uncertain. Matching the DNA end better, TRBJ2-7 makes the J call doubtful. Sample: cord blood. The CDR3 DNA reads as TGTGCCAGCAATGTCCAGGCTTTGGGCGAGCAGTACTTC. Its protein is CASNVQALGEQYF.